The 10 T cell receptor beta chains below were found in one sample sequenced in a study of T-cell reconstitution after alpha-beta-depleted transplantation in children. Preparing the TCRbeta library involved the use of unique molecular identifiers. MiXCR, applied by TCRdb to the PCR reads, yields one record per CDR3 protein. Here the sample spans hundreds of thousands of distinct CDR3 sequences, around 14% being singletons. The sample was PBMCs, taken before TCRalphabeta/CD19-depleted stem cell transplant. The source is a girl aged 2-10 years with congenital amegakaryocytic thrombocytopenia, due to receive a stem cell transplant.

The rearrangement uses TRBV27 and TRBJ2-1; D unclear. CDR1 and CDR2 (germline): MNHEY, SMNVEV (reference sequence). Trimming cost V 2 bases and J 7 bases, with 12 bases left between them. There are 14 residues in the CDR3. This CDR3 reads CASSLRGSVNEQFF. The CDR3 nucleotides are TGTGCCAGCAGTTTACGCGGTAGTGTGAATGAGCAGTTCTTC.

This clonotype was seen repeatedly, ten times or more. The genes are TRBV28 and TRBJ1-1; 9 bases are shared with TRBD1. CDR3 length: 15 amino acids. V shed 4 bases and J 5 bases; nucleotides not matched to a gene: 8. CDR1 and CDR2 from the germline V gene are MDHEN and SYDVKM. The CDR3, as DNA: TGTGCCAGCAGTTACAGGGGGCGAGGGGGAACTGAAGCTTTCTTT. This codes for CASSYRGRGGTEAFF.

The sample holds a few counts of this clonotype. This chain joins TRBV20-1 and TRBJ2-5, with a weak D call TRBD1 (6 bases). Trimming took off 5 bases at V and 5 bases at J, with 9 bases between the two ends. This CDR3 has 11 amino acids. Per germline, CDR1 DFQATT and CDR2 SNEGSKA (reference sequence). CDR3 DNA sequence: TGCAGTGCTGCTACAGGGGAGACCCAGTACTTC. Amino acid sequence: CSAATGETQYF.

In its sample, this clonotype was seen many times. The V gene is TRBV29-1, the J gene TRBJ2-7, with D uncertain. The germline gives CDR1 SQVTM, CDR2 ANQGSEA. This CDR3 contains 11 residues. The V and J ends lost 0 bases and 6 bases respectively, with 6 bases between them. CDR3: CSVEDPGEQYF. The DNA for the CDR3 is TGCAGCGTTGAAGATCCGGGCGAGCAGTACTTC.

This clonotype was observed many times. V usage is TRBV20-1 and J usage is TRBJ2-3; 14 positions agree with TRBD2. V shed 4 bases and J 2 bases; nucleotides not matched to a gene: 17. Germline CDR1 reads DFQATT; CDR2 reads SNEGSKA (reference sequence). The CDR3 sequence is 20 residues long. The CDR3 region has the DNA TGCAGTGCTACCCCCCGGGGACTAGCGGGAGAAGAGAGCTACACAGATACGCAGTATTTT. Its protein product is CSATPRGLAGEESYTDTQYF.

Comments on this clonotype: One base away lies a much larger clone, so this may be a sequencing read error. The V and J genes are TRBV7-9 and TRBJ2-1, with D perhaps matching TRBD1 (6 bases). Trimming left V 0 bases short and J 5 bases short, with 11 bases between. The CDR3 runs 15 residues. The germline V gene has CDR1 SEHNR and CDR2 FQNEAQ (reference sequence). The CDR3 here is CASSLAWTVNNEQFF. In DNA form, the CDR3 reads TGTGCCAGCAGCTTAGCGTGGACAGTCAACAATGAGCAGTTCTTC. The full variable domain, rest sourced from reference TRBV7-9 and TRBJ2-1, is DTGVSQNPRHKITKRGQNVTFRCDPISEHNRLYWYRQTLGQGPEFLTYFQNEAQLEKSRLLSDRFSAERPKGSFSTLEIQRTEQGDSAMYLCASSLAWTVNNEQFFGPGTRLTVL.

This clonotype was observed a handful of times. V and J are TRBV7-3 and TRBJ1-2; no clear D. Looked up from germline, CDR1 is SGHTA and CDR2 is FQGTGA. The germline V and J ends were trimmed by 0 bases and 8 bases, with 13 bases remaining between them. This CDR3 spans 14 amino acids. CDR3 sequence reads: CASSLTGPVGGYTF. The CDR3 bases are TGTGCCAGCAGCTTAACTGGTCCCGTCGGCGGCTACACCTTC.

This clonotype was observed many times. The chain is built from TRBV7-9 and TRBJ1-1, with D possibly being TRBD1 (6 bases). This CDR3 spans 12 amino acids. V was trimmed by 5 bases and J by 11 bases, leaving 15 bases between them. Germline V gives CDR1 SEHNR, CDR2 FQNEAQ (reference sequence). The CDR3 coding sequence is TGTGCCAGCAGCCGATTGACAGGAGACGCTTTCTTT. Translated, it gives CASSRLTGDAFF.

This clonotype appeared many times. This rearrangement joins TRBV20-1 to TRBJ2-7, with a tentative D call TRBD2 (5 bases). The germline CDR1 and CDR2 sequences are DFQATT and SNEGSKA (reference sequence). V was clipped by 1 base and J by 5 bases, with 12 bases between them. The CDR3 covers 13 residues. The CDR3 DNA is TGCAGTGCTAGAGTACAGCGGTCTCACGAGCAGTACTTC. This codes for CSARVQRSHEQYF.

This clonotype was found many times. This chain joins TRBV20-1 and TRBJ2-4, with D perhaps given as TRBD1 or TRBD2 (5 bases each). The length of the CDR3 is 16 residues. The V and J ends lost 6 bases and 0 bases respectively, with 18 bases between them. CDR1 DFQATT and CDR2 SNEGSKA come from the germline V gene (reference sequence). CDR3 DNA: TGCAGTGCAAAAAAGCCGGGACGCTTAGCCAAAAACATTCAGTACTTC. Protein: CSAKKPGRLAKNIQYF.